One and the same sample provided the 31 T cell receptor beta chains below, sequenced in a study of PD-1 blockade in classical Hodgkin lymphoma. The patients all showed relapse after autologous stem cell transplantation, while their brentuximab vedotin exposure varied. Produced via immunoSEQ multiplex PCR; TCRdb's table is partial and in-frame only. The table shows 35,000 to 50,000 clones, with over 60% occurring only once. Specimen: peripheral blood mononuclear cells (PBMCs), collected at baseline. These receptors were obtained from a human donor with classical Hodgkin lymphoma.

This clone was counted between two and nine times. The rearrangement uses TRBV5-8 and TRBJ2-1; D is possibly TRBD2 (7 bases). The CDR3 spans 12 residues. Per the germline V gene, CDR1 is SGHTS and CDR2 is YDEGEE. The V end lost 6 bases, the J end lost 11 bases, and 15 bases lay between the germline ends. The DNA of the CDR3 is TGTGCCAGCAAGCACAGGGAGGGAAAGCAGTTCTTC. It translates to CASKHREGKQFF.

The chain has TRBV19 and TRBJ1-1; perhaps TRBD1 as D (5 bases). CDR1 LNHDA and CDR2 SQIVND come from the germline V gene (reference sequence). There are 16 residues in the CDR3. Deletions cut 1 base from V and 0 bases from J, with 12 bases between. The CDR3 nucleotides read TGTGCCAGTAGTATAGTGGGGGGAATTATGAACACTGAAGCTTTCTTT. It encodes CASSIVGGIMNTEAFF.

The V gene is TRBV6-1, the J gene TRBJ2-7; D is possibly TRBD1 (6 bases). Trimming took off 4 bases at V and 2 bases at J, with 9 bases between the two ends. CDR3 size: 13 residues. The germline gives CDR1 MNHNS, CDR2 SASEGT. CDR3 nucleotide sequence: TGTGCCAGCAGTGCTACAGGGCCCTACGAGCAGTACTTC. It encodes CASSATGPYEQYF.

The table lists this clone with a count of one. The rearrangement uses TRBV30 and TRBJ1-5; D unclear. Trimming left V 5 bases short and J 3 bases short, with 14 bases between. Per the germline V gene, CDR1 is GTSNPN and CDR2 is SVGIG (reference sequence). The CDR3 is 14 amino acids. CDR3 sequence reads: CAWGRPTDNQPQHF. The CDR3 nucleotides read TGTGCCTGGGGGCGCCCGACGGACAATCAGCCCCAGCATTTT.

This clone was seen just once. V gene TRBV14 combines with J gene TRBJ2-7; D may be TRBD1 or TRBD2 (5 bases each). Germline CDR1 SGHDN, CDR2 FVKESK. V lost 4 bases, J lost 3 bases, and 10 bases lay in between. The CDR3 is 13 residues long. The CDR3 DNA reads TGTGCCAGCAGCCTCTTTGGGGGCTACGAGCAGTACTTC. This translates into CASSLFGGYEQYF.

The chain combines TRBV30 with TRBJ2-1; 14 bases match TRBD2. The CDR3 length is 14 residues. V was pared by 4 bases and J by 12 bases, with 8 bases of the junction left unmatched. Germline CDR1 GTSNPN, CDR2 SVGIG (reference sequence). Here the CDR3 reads CAWTGTSGRFRQFF. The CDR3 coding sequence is TGTGCCTGGACCGGGACTAGCGGGAGATTTAGGCAGTTCTTC.

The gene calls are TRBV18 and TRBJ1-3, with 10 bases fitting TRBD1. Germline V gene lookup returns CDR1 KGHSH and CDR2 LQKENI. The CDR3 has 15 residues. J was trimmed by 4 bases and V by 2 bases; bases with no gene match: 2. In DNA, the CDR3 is TGTGCCAGCTCACCAGGACAGGGGGGAGGAAACACCATATATTTT. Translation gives CASSPGQGGGNTIYF.

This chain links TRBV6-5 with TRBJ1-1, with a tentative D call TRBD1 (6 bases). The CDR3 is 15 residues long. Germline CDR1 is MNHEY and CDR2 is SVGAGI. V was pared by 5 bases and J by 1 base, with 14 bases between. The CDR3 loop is CASSLRAGQNTEAFF. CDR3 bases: TGTGCCAGCAGTCTACGCGCGGGACAGAACACTGAAGCTTTCTTT.

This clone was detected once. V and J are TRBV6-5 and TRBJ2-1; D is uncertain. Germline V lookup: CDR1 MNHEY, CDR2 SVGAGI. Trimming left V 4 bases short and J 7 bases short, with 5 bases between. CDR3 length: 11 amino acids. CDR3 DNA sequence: TGTGCCAGCAGTTGGACGAATGAGCAGTTCTTC. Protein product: CASSWTNEQFF.

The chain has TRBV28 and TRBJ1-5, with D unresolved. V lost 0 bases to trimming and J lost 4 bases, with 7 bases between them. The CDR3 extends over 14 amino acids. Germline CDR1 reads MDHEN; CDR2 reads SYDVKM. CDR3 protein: CASSLWEGNQPQHF. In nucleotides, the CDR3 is TGTGCCAGCAGTTTATGGGAGGGAAATCAGCCCCAGCATTTT.

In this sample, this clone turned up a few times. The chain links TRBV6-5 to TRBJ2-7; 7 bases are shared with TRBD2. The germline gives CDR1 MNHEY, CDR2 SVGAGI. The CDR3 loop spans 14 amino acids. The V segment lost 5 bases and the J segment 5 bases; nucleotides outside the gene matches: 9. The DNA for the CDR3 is TGTGCCAGCAGTACCATAGGAGCGGGGAACGAGCAGTACTTC. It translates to CASSTIGAGNEQYF.

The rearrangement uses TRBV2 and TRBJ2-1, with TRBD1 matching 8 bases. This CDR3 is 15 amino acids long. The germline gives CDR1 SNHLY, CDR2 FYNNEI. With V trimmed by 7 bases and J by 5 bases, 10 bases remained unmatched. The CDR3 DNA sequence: TGTGCCAGCACCTTAAGGACAGGGAACAACAATGAGCAGTTCTTC. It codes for CASTLRTGNNNEQFF.

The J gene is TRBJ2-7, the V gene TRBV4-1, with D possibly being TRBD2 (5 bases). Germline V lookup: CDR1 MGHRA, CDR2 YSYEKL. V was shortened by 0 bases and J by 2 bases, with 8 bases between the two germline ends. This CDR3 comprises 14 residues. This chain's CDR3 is CASSQDEGTYEQYF. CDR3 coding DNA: TGCGCCAGCAGCCAAGATGAGGGTACCTACGAGCAGTACTTC.

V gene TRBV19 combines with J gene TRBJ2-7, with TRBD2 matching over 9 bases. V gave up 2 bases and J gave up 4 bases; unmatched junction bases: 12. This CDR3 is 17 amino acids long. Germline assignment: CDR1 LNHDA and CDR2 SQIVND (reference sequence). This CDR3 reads CASSIRLAASWGYEQYF. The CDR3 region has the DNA TGTGCCAGTAGTATAAGACTAGCGGCTTCTTGGGGTTACGAGCAGTACTTC. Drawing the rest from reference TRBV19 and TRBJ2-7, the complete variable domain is DGGITQSPKYLFRKEGQNVTLSCEQNLNHDAMYWYRQDPGQGLRLIYYSQIVNDFQKGDIAEGYSVSREKKESFPLTVTSAQKNPTAFYLCASSIRLAASWGYEQYFGPGTRLTVT.

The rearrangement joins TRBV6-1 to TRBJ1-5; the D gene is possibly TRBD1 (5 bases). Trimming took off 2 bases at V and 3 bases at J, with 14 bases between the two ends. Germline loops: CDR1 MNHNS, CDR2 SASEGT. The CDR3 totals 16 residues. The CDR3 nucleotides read TGTGCCAGCAGTGAAAGTCGGGGCCCCCTCAATCAGCCCCAGCATTTT. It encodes CASSESRGPLNQPQHF.

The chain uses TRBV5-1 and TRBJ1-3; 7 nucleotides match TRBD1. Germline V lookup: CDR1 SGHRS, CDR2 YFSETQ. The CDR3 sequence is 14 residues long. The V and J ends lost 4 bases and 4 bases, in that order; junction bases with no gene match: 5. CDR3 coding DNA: TGCGCCAGCAGCAAGACAGGGTCAGGAAACACCATATATTTT. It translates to CASSKTGSGNTIYF.

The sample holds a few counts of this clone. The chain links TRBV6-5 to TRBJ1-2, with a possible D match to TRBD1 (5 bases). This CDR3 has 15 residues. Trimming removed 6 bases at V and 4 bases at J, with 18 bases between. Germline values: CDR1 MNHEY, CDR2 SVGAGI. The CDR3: CASRQGALSIYGYTF. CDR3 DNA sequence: TGTGCCAGCAGGCAGGGCGCTCTTTCGATCTATGGCTACACCTTC.

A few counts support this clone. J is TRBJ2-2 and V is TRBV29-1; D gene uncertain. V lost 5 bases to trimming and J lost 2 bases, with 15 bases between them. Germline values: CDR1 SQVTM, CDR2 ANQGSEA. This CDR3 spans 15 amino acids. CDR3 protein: CSVRSSGFNTGELFF. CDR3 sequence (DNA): TGCAGCGTTCGCTCGTCAGGATTCAACACCGGGGAGCTGTTTTTT.

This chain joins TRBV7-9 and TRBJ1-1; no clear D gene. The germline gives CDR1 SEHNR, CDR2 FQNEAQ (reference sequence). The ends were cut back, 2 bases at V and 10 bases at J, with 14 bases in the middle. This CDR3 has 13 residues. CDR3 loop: CASSLKNGVSAFF. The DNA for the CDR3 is TGTGCCAGCAGCTTAAAGAACGGGGTGTCAGCTTTCTTT.

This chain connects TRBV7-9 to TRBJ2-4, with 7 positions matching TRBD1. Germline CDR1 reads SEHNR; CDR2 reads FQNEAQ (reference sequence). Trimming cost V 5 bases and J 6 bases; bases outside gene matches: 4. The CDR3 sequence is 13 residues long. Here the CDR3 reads CASSDRDLNIQYF. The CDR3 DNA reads TGTGCCAGCAGCGACAGGGATTTAAACATTCAGTACTTC.

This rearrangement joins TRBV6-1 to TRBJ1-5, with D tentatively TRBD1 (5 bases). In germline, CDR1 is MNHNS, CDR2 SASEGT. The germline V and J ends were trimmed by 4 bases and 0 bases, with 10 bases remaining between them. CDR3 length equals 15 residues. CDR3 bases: TGTGCCAGCAGTGTACAGGTCGGTAGCAATCAGCCCCAGCATTTT. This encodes CASSVQVGSNQPQHF.

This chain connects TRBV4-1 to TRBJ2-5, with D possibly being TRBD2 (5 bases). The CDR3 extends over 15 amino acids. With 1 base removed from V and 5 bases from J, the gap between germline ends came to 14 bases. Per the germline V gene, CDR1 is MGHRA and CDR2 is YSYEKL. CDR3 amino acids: CASSQADLGGETQYF. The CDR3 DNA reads TGCGCCAGCAGCCAAGCCGATCTGGGCGGGGAGACCCAGTACTTC.

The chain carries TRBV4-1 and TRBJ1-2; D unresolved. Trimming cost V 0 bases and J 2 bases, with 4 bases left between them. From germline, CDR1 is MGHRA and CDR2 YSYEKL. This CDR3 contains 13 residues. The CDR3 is CASSQDVNYGYTF. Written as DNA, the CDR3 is TGCGCCAGCAGCCAAGACGTGAACTATGGCTACACCTTC.

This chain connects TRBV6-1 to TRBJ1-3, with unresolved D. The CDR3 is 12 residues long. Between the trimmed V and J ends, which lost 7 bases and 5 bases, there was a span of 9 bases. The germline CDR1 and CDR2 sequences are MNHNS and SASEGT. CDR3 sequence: CASTESRNTIYF. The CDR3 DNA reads TGTGCCAGCACGGAATCAAGAAACACCATATATTTT.

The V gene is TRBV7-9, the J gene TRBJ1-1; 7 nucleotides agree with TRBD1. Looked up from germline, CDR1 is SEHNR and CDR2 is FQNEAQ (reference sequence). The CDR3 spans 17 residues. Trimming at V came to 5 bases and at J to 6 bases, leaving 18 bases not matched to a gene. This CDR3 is CASSPTPRGIARAEAFF. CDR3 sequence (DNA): TGTGCCAGCAGCCCCACACCCAGGGGGATTGCGAGGGCTGAAGCTTTCTTT.

DNA of the CDR3: TGTGCCAGCGGACTAGCGAGTCGCACAGATACGCAGTATTTT. Translating it yields CASGLASRTDTQYF. V and J are TRBV27 and TRBJ2-3, with 9 bases fitting TRBD2. With V trimmed by 8 bases and J by 1 base, 4 bases remained unmatched. Germline lookup yields CDR1 MNHEY and CDR2 SMNVEV (reference sequence). This CDR3 is 14 amino acids long.

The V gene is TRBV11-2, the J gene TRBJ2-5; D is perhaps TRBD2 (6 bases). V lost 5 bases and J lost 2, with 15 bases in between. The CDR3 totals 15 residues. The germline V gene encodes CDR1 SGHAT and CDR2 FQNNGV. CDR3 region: CASSPRGSGQETQYF. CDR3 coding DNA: TGTGCCAGCAGCCCCCGAGGGAGCGGGCAAGAGACCCAGTACTTC. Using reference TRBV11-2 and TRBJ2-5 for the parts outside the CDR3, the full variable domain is EAGVAQSPRYKIIEKRQSVAFWCNPISGHATLYWYQQILGQGPKLLIQFQNNGVVDDSQLPKDRFSAERLKGVDSTLKIQPAKLEDSAVYLCASSPRGSGQETQYFGPGTRLLVL.

CDR3 loop: CASSPGLAGGPGELFF. The CDR3 DNA follows: TGTGCCAGCAGTCCCGGACTAGCGGGAGGGCCCGGGGAGCTGTTTTTT. This chain links TRBV7-2 with TRBJ2-2; TRBD2 agrees at 15 bases. Unmatched junction bases numbered 5, after V lost 6 bases and J lost 6 bases. Per germline, CDR1 SGHTA and CDR2 FQGNSA. The CDR3 has 16 amino acids.

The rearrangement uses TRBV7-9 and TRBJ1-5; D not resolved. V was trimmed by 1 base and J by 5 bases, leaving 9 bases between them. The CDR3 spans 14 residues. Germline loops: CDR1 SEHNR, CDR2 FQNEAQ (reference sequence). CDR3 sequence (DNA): TGTGCCAGCAGCTTAGTGGGAACGGATCAGCCCCAGCATTTT. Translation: CASSLVGTDQPQHF.

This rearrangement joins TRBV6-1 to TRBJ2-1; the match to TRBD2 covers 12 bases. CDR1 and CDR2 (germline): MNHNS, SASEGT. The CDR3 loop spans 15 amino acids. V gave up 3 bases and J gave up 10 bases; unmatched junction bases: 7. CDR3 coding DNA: TGTGCCAGCAGTGAGTTCCTAGCGGGAGGGAACGAGCAGTTCTTC. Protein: CASSEFLAGGNEQFF.

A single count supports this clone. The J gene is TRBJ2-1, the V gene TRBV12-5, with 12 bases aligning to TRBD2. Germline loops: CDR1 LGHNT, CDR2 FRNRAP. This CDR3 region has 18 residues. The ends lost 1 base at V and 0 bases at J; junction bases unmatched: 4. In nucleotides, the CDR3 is TGTGCTAGTGGTTTGGACTTGACTAGCGGGAGCTCCTACAATGAGCAGTTCTTC. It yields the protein CASGLDLTSGSSYNEQFF.